This T cell receptor (beta chain) was recovered during a study of blood T cells in healthy people across ages. The CDR3 runs to 15 residues. V was shortened by 4 bases and J by 1 base, with 14 bases between the two germline ends. Germline V lookup: CDR1 MGHRA, CDR2 YSYEKL. Primers used in a second PCR of roughly 6 to 12 cycles were a sample-barcoded 5' primer and a J-beta primer mix. From the 5' RACE reads, TCRdb called clonotypes with MiXCR, one entry per CDR3 protein. The profile shows over 1,300,000 distinct CDR3 sequences, almost 60% of them singletons. The sequence derives from a man aged 18 to 30 in good health. The gene calls are TRBV4-1 and TRBJ2-7; D possibly corresponds to TRBD1 (5 bases). Sequenced: blood. CDR3 coding DNA: TGCGCCAGCAGCCTCATCGACCAGGGTTCCTACGAGCAGTACTTC. Protein sequence: CASSLIDQGSYEQYF.